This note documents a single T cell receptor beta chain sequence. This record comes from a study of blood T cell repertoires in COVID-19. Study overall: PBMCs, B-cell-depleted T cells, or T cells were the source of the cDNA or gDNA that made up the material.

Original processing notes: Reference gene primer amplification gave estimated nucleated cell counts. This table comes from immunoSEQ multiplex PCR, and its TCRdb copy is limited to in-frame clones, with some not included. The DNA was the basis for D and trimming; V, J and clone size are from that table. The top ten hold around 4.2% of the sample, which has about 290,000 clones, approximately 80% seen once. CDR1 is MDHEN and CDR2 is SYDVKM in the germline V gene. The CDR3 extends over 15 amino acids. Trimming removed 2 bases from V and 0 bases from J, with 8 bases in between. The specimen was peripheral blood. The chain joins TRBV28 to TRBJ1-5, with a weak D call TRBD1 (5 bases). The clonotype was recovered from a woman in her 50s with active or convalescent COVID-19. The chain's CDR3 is CASSLRRVSNQPQHF. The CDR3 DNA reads TGTGCCAGCAGTTTACGCAGGGTTAGCAATCAGCCCCAGCATTTT.